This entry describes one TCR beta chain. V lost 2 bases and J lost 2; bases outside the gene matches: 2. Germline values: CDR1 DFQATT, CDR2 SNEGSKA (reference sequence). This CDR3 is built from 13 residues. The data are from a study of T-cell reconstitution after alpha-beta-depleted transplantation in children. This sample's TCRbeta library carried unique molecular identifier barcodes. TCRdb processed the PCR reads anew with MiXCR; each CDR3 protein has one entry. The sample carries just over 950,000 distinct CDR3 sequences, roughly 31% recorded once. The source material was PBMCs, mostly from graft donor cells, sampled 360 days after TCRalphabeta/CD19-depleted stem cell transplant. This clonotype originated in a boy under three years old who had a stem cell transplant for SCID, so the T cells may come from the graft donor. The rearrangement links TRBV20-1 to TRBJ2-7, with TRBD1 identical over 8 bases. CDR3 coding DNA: TGCAGTGCTAGACAGGGGGCCCCCTACGAGCAGTACTTC. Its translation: CSARQGAPYEQYF.